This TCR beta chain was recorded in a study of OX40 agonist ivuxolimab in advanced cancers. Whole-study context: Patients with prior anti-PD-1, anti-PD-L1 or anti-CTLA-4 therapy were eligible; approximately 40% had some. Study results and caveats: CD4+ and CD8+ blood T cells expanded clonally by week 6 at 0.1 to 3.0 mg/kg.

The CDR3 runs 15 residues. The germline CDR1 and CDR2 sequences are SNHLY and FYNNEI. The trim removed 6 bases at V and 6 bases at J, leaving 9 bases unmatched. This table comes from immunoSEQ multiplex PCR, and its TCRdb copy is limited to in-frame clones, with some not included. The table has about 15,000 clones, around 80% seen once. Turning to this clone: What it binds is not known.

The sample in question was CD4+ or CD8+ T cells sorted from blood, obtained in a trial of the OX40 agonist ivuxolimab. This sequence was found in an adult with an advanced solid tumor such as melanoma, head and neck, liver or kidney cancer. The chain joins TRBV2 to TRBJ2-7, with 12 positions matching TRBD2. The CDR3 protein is CASRVLAGGPPEQYF. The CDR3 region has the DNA TGTGCCAGCAGGGTACTAGCGGGAGGCCCCCCCGAGCAGTACTTC.